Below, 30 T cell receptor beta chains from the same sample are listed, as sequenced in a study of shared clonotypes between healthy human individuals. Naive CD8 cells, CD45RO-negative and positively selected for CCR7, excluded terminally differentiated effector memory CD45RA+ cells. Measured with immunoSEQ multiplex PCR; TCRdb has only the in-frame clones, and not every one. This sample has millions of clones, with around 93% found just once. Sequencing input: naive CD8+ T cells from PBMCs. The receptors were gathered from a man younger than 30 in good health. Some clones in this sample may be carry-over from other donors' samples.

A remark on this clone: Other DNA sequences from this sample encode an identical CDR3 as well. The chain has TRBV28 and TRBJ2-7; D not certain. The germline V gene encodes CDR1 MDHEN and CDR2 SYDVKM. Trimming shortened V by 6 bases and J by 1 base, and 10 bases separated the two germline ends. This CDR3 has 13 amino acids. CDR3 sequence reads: CASSLSDSYEQYF. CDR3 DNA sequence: TGTGCCAGCAGCCTATCCGATTCCTACGAGCAGTACTTC.

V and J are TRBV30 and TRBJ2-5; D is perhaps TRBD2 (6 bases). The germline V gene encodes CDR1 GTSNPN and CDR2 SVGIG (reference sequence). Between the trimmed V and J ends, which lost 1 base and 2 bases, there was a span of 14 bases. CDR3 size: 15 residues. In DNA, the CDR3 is TGTGCCTGGAGTGAGGAGGGAGGTGTACAAGAGACCCAGTACTTC. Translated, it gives CAWSEEGGVQETQYF. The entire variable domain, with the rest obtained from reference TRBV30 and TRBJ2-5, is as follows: SQTIHQWPATLVQPVGSPLSLECTVEGTSNPNLYWYRQAAGRGLQLLFYSVGIGQISSEVPQNLSASRPQDRQFILSSKKLLLSDSGFYLCAWSEEGGVQETQYFGPGTRLLVL.

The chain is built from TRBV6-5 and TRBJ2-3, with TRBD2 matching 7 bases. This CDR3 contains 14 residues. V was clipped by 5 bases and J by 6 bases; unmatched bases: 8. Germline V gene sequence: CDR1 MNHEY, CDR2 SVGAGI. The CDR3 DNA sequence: TGTGCCAGCAGTCGACCTTGGGAGGGGGATACGCAGTATTTT. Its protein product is CASSRPWEGDTQYF.

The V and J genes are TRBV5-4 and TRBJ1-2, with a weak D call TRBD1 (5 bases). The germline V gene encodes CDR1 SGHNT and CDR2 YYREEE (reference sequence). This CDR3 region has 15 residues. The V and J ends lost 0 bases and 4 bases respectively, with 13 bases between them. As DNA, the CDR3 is TGTGCCAGCAGCTTGGTGACGGGGAGGGGCTATGGCTACACCTTC. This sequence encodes CASSLVTGRGYGYTF.

CDR3 sequence: CASSEDSRGQFF. In nucleotides, the CDR3 is TGCGCCAGCAGTGAGGATAGTCGAGGGCAGTTCTTC. The rearrangement joins TRBV10-2 to TRBJ2-1; D unclear. Trimming stripped 2 bases from V and 12 bases from J, with 11 bases between. The CDR3 has 12 amino acids. CDR1 and CDR2 from the germline V gene are WSHSY and SAAADI.

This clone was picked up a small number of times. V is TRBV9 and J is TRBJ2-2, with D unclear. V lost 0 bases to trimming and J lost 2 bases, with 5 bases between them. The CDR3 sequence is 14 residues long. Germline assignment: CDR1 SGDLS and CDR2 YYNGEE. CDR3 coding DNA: TGTGCCAGCAGCGTAGCGACCAACACCGGGGAGCTGTTTTTT. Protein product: CASSVATNTGELFF.

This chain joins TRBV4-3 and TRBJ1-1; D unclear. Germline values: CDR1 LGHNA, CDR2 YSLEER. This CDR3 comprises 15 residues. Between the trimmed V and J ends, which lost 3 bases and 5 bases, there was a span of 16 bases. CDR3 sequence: CASSHLVDGPTEAFF. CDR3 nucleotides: TGCGCCAGCAGCCATCTTGTCGACGGACCGACTGAAGCTTTCTTT.

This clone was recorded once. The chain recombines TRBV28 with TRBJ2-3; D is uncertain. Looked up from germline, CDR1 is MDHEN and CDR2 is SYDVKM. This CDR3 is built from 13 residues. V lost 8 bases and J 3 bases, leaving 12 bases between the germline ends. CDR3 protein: CASGGPFTDTQYF. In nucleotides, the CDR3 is TGTGCCAGCGGCGGACCGTTTACAGATACGCAGTATTTT.

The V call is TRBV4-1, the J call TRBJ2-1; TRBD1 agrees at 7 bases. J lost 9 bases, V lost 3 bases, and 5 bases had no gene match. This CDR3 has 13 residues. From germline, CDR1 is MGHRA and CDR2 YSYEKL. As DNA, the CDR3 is TGCGCCAGCAGCCAGAACAGGGGATCTGAGCAGTTCTTC. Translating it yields CASSQNRGSEQFF.

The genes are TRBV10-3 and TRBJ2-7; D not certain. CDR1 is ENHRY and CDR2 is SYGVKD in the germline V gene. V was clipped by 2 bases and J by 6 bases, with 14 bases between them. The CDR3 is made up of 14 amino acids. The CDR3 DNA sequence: TGTGCCATCAGTGAGAGGCCTACCCCCCTCGAGCAGTACTTC. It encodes CAISERPTPLEQYF.

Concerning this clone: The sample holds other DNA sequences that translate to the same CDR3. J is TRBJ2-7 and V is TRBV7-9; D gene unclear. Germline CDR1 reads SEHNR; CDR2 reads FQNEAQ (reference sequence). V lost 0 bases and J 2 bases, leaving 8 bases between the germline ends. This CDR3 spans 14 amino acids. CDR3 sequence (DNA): TGTGCCAGCAGCTTAGCGGGTCGTGCCTACGAGCAGTACTTC. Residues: CASSLAGRAYEQYF.

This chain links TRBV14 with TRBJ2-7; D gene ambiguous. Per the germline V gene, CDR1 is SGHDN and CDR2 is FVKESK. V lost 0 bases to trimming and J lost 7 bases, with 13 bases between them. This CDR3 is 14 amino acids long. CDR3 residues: CASSQDLPRREQYF. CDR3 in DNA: TGTGCCAGCAGCCAAGACCTCCCCCGGAGAGAGCAGTACTTC.

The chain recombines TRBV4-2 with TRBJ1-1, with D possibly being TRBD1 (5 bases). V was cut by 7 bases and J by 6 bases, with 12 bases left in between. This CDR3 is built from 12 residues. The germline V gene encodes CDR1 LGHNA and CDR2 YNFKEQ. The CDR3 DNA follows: TGTGCCAGCACGCGCTGGGGGGCTGAAGCTTTCTTT. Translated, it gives CASTRWGAEAFF.

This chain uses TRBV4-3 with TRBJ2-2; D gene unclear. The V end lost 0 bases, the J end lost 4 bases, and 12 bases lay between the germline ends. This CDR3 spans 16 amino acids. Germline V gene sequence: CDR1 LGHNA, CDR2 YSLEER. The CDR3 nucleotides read TGCGCCAGCAGCCAAGATATTTTTGTGGGCACCGGGGAGCTGTTTTTT. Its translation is CASSQDIFVGTGELFF.

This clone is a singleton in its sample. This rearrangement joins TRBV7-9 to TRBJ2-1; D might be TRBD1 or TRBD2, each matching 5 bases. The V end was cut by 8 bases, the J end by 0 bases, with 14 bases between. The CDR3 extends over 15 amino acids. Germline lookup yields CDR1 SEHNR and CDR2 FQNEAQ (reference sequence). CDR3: CASEGWGSSYNEQFF. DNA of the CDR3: TGTGCCAGCGAGGGATGGGGGAGCTCCTACAATGAGCAGTTCTTC.

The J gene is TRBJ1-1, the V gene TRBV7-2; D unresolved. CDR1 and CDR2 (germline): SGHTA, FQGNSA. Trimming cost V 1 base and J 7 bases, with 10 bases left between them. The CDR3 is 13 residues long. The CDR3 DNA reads TGTGCCAGCAGCTTAGGGACGAGCTTTGAAGCTTTCTTT. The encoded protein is CASSLGTSFEAFF.

The CDR3 here is CASQSLYGYTF. The CDR3 DNA reads TGTGCCAGCCAATCCCTCTATGGCTACACCTTC. V gene TRBV11-2 combines with J gene TRBJ1-2; the D is unclear. Trimming removed 8 bases at V and 4 bases at J, with 8 bases between. The CDR3 spans 11 residues. Germline V CDR1 and CDR2: SGHAT, FQNNGV. Full variable domain (remainder filled in from reference TRBV11-2 and TRBJ1-2): EAGVAQSPRYKIIEKRQSVAFWCNPISGHATLYWYQQILGQGPKLLIQFQNNGVVDDSQLPKDRFSAERLKGVDSTLKIQPAKLEDSAVYLCASQSLYGYTFGSGTRLTVV.

CDR3 sequence reads: CSVDSGQGTDTQYF. DNA for the CDR3: TGCAGCGTTGATAGCGGACAGGGCACAGATACGCAGTATTTT. The V call is TRBV29-1, the J call TRBJ2-3; tentatively, D is TRBD1 (7 bases). The V end lost 3 bases, the J end lost 1 base, and 11 bases lay between the germline ends. The CDR3 sequence is 14 residues long. Germline CDR1 SQVTM, CDR2 ANQGSEA.

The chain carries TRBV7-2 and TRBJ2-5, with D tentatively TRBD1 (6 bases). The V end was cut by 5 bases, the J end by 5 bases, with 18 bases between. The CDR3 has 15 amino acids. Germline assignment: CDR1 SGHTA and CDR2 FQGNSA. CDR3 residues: CASSLSPQGSETQYF. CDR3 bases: TGTGCCAGCAGCCTTAGCCCACAGGGATCGGAGACCCAGTACTTC. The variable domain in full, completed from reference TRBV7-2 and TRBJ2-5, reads GAGVSQSPSNKVTEKGKDVELRCDPISGHTALYWYRQSLGQGLEFLIYFQGNSAPDKSGLPSDRFSAERTGGSVSTLTIQRTQQEDSAVYLCASSLSPQGSETQYFGPGTRLLVL.

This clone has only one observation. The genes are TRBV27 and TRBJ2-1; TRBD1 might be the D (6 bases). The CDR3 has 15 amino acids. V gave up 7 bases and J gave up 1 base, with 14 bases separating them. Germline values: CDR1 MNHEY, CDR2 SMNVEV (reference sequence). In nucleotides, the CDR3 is TGTGCCAGCACCGACGACAGGAGTTCCTACAATGAGCAGTTCTTC. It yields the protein CASTDDRSSYNEQFF.

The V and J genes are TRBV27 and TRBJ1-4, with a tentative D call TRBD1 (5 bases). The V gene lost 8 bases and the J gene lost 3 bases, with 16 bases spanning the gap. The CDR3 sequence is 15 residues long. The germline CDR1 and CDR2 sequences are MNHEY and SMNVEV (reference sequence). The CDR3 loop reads CASAGAGYSNEKLFF. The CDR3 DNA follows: TGTGCCAGCGCCGGGGCCGGGTATTCTAATGAAAAACTGTTTTTT. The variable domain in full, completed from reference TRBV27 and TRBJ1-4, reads EAQVTQNPRYLITVTGKKLTVTCSQNMNHEYMSWYRQDPGLGLRQIYYSMNVEVTDKGDVPEGYKVSRKEKRNFPLILESPSPNQTSLYFCASAGAGYSNEKLFFGSGTQLSVL.

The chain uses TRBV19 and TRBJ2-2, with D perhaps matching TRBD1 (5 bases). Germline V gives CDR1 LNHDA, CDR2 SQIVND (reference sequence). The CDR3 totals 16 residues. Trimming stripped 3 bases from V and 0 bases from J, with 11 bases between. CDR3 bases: TGTGCCAGTAGTATCGTCAGGGAAACGAACACCGGGGAGCTGTTTTTT. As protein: CASSIVRETNTGELFF. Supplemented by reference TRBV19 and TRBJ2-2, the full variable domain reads DGGITQSPKYLFRKEGQNVTLSCEQNLNHDAMYWYRQDPGQGLRLIYYSQIVNDFQKGDIAEGYSVSREKKESFPLTVTSAQKNPTAFYLCASSIVRETNTGELFFGEGSRLTVL.

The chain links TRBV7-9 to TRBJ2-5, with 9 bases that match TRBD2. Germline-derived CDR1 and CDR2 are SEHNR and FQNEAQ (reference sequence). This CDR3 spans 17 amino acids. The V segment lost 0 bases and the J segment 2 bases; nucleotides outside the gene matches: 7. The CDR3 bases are TGTGCCAGCAGCTTAGCGTATACAGCGGGGGGACAAGAGACCCAGTACTTC. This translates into CASSLAYTAGGQETQYF.

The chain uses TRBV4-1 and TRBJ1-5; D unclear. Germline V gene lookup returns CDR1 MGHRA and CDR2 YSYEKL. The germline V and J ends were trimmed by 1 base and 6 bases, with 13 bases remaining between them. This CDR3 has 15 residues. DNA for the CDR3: TGCGCCAGCAGCCAAGTTTTCCCAGCGGTTCAGCCCCAGCATTTT. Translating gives CASSQVFPAVQPQHF.

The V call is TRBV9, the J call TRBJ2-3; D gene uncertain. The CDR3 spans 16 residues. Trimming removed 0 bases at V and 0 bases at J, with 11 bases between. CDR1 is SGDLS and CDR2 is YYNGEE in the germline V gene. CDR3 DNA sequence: TGTGCCAGCAGCGTAGTAGTGACTTCTAGCACAGATACGCAGTATTTT. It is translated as CASSVVVTSSTDTQYF. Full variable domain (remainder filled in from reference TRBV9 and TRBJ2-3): DSGVTQTPKHLITATGQRVTLRCSPRSGDLSVYWYQQSLDQGLQFLIQYYNGEERAKGNILERFSAQQFPDLHSELNLSSLELGDSALYFCASSVVVTSSTDTQYFGPGTRLTVL.

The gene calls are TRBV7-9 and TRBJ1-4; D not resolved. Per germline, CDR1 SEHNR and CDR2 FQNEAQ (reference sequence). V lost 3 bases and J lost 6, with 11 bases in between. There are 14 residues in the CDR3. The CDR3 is CASSFVHLDEKLFF. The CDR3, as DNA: TGTGCCAGCAGCTTCGTCCATTTGGATGAAAAACTGTTTTTT.

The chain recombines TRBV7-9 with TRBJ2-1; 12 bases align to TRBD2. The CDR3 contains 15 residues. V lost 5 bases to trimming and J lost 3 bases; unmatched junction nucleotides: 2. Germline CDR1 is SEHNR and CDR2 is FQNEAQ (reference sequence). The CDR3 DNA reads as TGTGCCAGCAGCCCTAGCGGGAGGGTCTACAATGAGCAGTTCTTC. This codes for CASSPSGRVYNEQFF.

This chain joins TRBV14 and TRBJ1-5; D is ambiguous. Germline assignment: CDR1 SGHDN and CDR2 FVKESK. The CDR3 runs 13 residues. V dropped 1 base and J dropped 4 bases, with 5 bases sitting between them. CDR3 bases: TGTGCCAGCAGCCAAGGGAAAAATCAGCCCCAGCATTTT. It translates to CASSQGKNQPQHF.

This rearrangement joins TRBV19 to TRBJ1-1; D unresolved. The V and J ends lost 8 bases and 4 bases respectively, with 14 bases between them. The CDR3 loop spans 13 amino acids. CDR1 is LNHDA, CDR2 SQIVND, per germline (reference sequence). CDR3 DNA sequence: TGTGCCAGTGGAGCCCTATTGACCACTGAAGCTTTCTTT. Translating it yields CASGALLTTEAFF.

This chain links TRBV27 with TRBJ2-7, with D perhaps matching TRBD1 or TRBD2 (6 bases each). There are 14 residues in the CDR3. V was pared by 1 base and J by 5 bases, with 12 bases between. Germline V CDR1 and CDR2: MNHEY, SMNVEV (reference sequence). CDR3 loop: CASSLWGARDEQYF. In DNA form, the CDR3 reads TGTGCCAGCAGTTTATGGGGGGCTCGGGACGAGCAGTACTTC.